The 23 T cell receptor beta chains below were found in one sample sequenced in a study of human T cells and chemical hapten exposure. TCRdb re-called the RACE reads with MiXCR, one entry per CDR3 protein. The top ten hold around 1.7% of the sample, which has fewer than 85,000 distinct CDR3 sequences, around 9.3% seen once. Time point of the sample: healthy volunteer bleed at 6 weeks. The template was total RNA from unfractionated whole blood. Sequencing used whole blood. Receptor source: a female donor in good health. Some clones in this sample may be carry-over from other donors' samples.

This clonotype appeared a few times. The rearrangement joins TRBV12-3 or TRBV12-4 to TRBJ2-2; perhaps TRBD2 as D (6 bases). This CDR3 region has 15 residues. The ends were cut back, 6 bases at V and 3 bases at J, with 14 bases in the middle. The DNA of the CDR3 is TGTGCCAGCAGGAATTCCGGGAGAGACACCGGGGAGCTGTTTTTT. This gives the protein CASRNSGRDTGELFF.

Turning to this clonotype: This may stem from a read error, because a much larger clone lies one nucleotide away. J is TRBJ1-2 and V is TRBV7-2, with D perhaps matching TRBD1 (5 bases). CDR1 and CDR2 (germline): SGHTA, FQGNSA. CDR3 length: 14 residues. The CDR3 DNA reads as TGTGTCAGCCTCCCCGTTGGGGGGGACTATGGCTACACCTTC. As protein: CVSLPVGGDYGYTF.

CDR3 nucleotides: TGTGCCAGCAGTTACGCAGGGTTGGACCAAGAGACCCAGTACTTC. Translating gives CASSYAGLDQETQYF. The gene calls are TRBV6-6 and TRBJ2-5; D is possibly TRBD1 (5 bases). CDR3 length equals 15 residues. Trimming removed 2 bases from V and 0 bases from J, with 10 bases in between. Germline lookup yields CDR1 MNHNY and CDR2 SVGAGI (reference sequence).

In this sample, this clonotype turned up many times. This rearrangement joins TRBV6-2 or TRBV6-3 to TRBJ2-2; TRBD1 aligns across 9 bases. The CDR3 loop spans 15 amino acids. J lost 5 bases, V lost 6 bases, and 7 bases had no gene match. Germline lookup yields CDR1 MNHEY and CDR2 SVGEGT. The CDR3 is CASRRRTGETGELFF. CDR3 DNA: TGTGCCAGCAGACGCAGGACAGGGGAGACCGGGGAGCTGTTTTTT.

The CDR3 loop reads CASRRATGTDTQYF. In DNA form, the CDR3 reads TGCGCCAGCAGACGGGCCACGGGGACAGATACGCAGTATTTT. This chain connects TRBV5-1 to TRBJ2-3; a possible D gene is TRBD2 (5 bases). This CDR3 region has 14 residues. The V and J ends lost 5 bases and 3 bases respectively, with 13 bases between them. Per germline, CDR1 SGHRS and CDR2 YFSETQ.

In this sample, this clonotype turned up many times. The rearrangement uses TRBV3-1 and TRBJ2-1; 9 bases are a match to TRBD1. The CDR3 totals 15 residues. V lost 3 bases, J lost 7 bases, and 7 bases stayed unmatched. Germline CDR1 is LGHDT and CDR2 is YNNKEL (reference sequence). The CDR3, as DNA: TGTGCCAGCAGCCACTGGGACAGGGTTTTGAATGAGCAGTTCTTC. Translation: CASSHWDRVLNEQFF.

This clonotype came up many times. The V and J genes are TRBV20-1 and TRBJ1-1; weak D call: TRBD1 (5 bases). The CDR3 is 12 amino acids. With 3 bases removed from V and 5 bases from J, the gap between germline ends came to 10 bases. The germline CDR1 and CDR2 sequences are DFQATT and SNEGSKA (reference sequence). CDR3 DNA sequence: TGCAGTGCTAGTATGGGGGAAACTGAAGCTTTCTTT. Its translation is CSASMGETEAFF.

This clonotype was counted at least ten times. The genes are TRBV5-1 and TRBJ2-5; D unclear. This CDR3 is built from 13 residues. Germline V gives CDR1 SGHRS, CDR2 YFSETQ. Trimming took 3 bases from V and 1 from J, leaving 7 bases between them. The CDR3: CASSSRTQETQYF. For the CDR3, the DNA is TGCGCCAGCAGCTCGCGGACCCAAGAGACCCAGTACTTC.

The chain couples TRBV3-1 to TRBJ1-3; 8 bases agree with TRBD1. The CDR3 length is 16 residues. Germline V lookup: CDR1 LGHDT, CDR2 YNNKEL (reference sequence). The junction had 4 bases not matched to a gene; V was cut back by 1 base and J by 2 bases. The chain's CDR3 is CASSQVSQGAGNTIYF. CDR3 coding DNA: TGTGCCAGCAGCCAAGTATCACAGGGGGCTGGAAACACCATATATTTT.

This clonotype occurred many times. The chain employs TRBV20-1 and TRBJ1-2; TRBD1 agrees at 8 bases. CDR1 and CDR2 (germline): DFQATT, SNEGSKA (reference sequence). The trim removed 1 base at V and 8 bases at J, leaving 18 bases unmatched. The CDR3 extends over 17 amino acids. CDR3 region: CSARARAEPIQGEGYTF. CDR3 coding DNA: TGCAGTGCTAGAGCCCGGGCGGAACCTATACAGGGGGAAGGCTACACCTTC.

Ten or more counts support this clonotype. The chain recombines TRBV5-6 with TRBJ1-1; a weak D match, TRBD1 (5 bases). This CDR3 contains 15 residues. Germline lookup yields CDR1 SGHDT and CDR2 YYEEEE. The V end was cut by 6 bases, the J end by 0 bases, with 15 bases between. This CDR3 reads CASTDSQTLNTEAFF. CDR3 bases: TGTGCCAGCACAGACAGCCAAACCCTGAACACTGAAGCTTTCTTT.

In its sample, this clonotype was seen many times. The gene calls are TRBV20-1 and TRBJ2-3; D might be TRBD1 or TRBD2, each matching 5 bases. The CDR3 consists of 16 residues. CDR1 is DFQATT, CDR2 SNEGSKA, per germline (reference sequence). Trimming pared 6 bases from V and 2 bases from J, leaving 21 bases between. The CDR3 loop reads CSAKRRTGRTTDTQYF. The CDR3, as DNA: TGCAGTGCAAAAAGAAGGACGGGGCGCACCACAGATACGCAGTATTTT.

There are a few counts of this clonotype. V usage is TRBV6-5 and J usage is TRBJ2-7; 13 nucleotides match TRBD2. Germline CDR1 and CDR2: MNHEY and SVGAGI. V was pared by 5 bases and J by 7 bases, with 5 bases of the junction left unmatched. This CDR3 has 14 amino acids. The CDR3 bases are TGTGCCAGCAGTCTCGGGACTAGCGGGGCAGAGCAGTACTTC. This sequence encodes CASSLGTSGAEQYF.

This clonotype occurred many times. The genes are TRBV14 and TRBJ1-1; a possible D gene is TRBD1 (5 bases). The V and J ends lost 0 bases and 6 bases respectively, with 8 bases between them. Germline-derived CDR1 and CDR2 are SGHDN and FVKESK. This CDR3 has 13 residues. CDR3 DNA: TGTGCCAGCAGCCAAGATAGGGGCGCTGAAGCTTTCTTT. This codes for CASSQDRGAEAFF.

This clonotype was detected a few times. CDR3 nucleotide sequence: TGCAGTGCTAGGGGACACACAACTAATGAAAAACTGTTTTTT. Translating gives CSARGHTTNEKLFF. The chain has TRBV20-1 and TRBJ1-4, with TRBD1 as a possible D gene (6 bases). V was trimmed by 3 bases and J by 0 bases, leaving 8 bases between them. Germline V gene data show CDR1 as DFQATT and CDR2 as SNEGSKA (reference sequence). CDR3 length equals 14 residues.

The rearrangement joins TRBV7-9 to TRBJ2-3; TRBD2 agrees at 10 bases. Per germline, CDR1 SEHNR and CDR2 FQNEAQ (reference sequence). This CDR3 region has 18 residues. The V segment lost 6 bases and the J segment 0 bases; nucleotides outside the gene matches: 12. CDR3 coding DNA: TGTGCCAGCAGAAGGACTAGCGGTGGACCCCTTAGCACAGATACGCAGTATTTT. Its translation: CASRRTSGGPLSTDTQYF.

Only a few counts were recorded for this clonotype. This sequence joins TRBV29-1 and TRBJ2-1; tentatively, D is TRBD1 (6 bases). V lost 4 bases and J 5 bases, leaving 12 bases between the germline ends. Germline CDR1 SQVTM, CDR2 ANQGSEA. This CDR3 region has 13 residues. This CDR3 reads CSVAKGVDNEQFF. For the CDR3, the DNA is TGCAGCGTTGCTAAGGGGGTCGACAATGAGCAGTTCTTC.

The chain carries TRBV20-1 and TRBJ2-7, with a possible D match to TRBD2 (5 bases). The V and J ends lost 1 base and 6 bases respectively, with 19 bases between them. The CDR3 covers 15 residues. Germline V lookup: CDR1 DFQATT, CDR2 SNEGSKA (reference sequence). The CDR3 region has the DNA TGCAGTGCTAGAGTACCGGACGGTAGAGAGGGCGAGCAGTACTTC. Encoded protein: CSARVPDGREGEQYF.

This clonotype was found a few times. The chain recombines TRBV20-1 with TRBJ2-7; no clear D. V lost 1 base and J 2 bases, leaving 15 bases between the germline ends. The germline gives CDR1 DFQATT, CDR2 SNEGSKA (reference sequence). This CDR3 is built from 15 residues. In DNA, the CDR3 is TGCAGTGCTAGAGCTCGGGCCCGAAGAACCTACGAGCAGTACTTC. Translating it yields CSARARARRTYEQYF.

The V gene is TRBV4-3, the J gene TRBJ2-7; weak D call: TRBD1 (6 bases). With 4 bases removed from V and 4 bases from J, the gap between germline ends came to 17 bases. The CDR3 is 15 residues long. Germline lookup yields CDR1 LGHNA and CDR2 YSLEER. For the CDR3, the DNA is TGCGCCAGCAGCCTGACCCACAGGGTGAAGTACGAGCAGTACTTC. This codes for CASSLTHRVKYEQYF.

This clonotype has ten or more counts. The rearrangement links TRBV5-1 to TRBJ1-2; 7 bases fit TRBD1. This CDR3 spans 14 amino acids. The junction had 10 bases not matched to a gene; V was cut back by 4 bases and J by 7 bases. Germline CDR1 is SGHRS and CDR2 is YFSETQ. CDR3 in amino acids: CASSPRQGTGGYTF. CDR3 nucleotides: TGCGCCAGCAGCCCACGACAGGGAACAGGTGGCTACACCTTC.

This clonotype was found a few times. V usage is TRBV2 and J usage is TRBJ2-5; 12 bases agree with TRBD1. The V and J ends lost 5 bases and 5 bases, in that order; junction bases with no gene match: 15. The V gene's germline CDR1 is SNHLY and CDR2 FYNNEI. CDR3 length equals 18 residues. DNA of the CDR3: TGTGCCAGCAGTAAGACCCCTCCGGGACAGGGGGCCGCCGAGACCCAGTACTTC. Protein product: CASSKTPPGQGAAETQYF.

The chain couples TRBV28 to TRBJ2-7; possibly TRBD1 for D (5 bases). Germline V CDR1 and CDR2: MDHEN, SYDVKM. V lost 4 bases and J 2 bases, leaving 12 bases between the germline ends. The CDR3 has 14 amino acids. CDR3 in amino acids: CASSSSRQTYEQYF. The CDR3 DNA follows: TGTGCCAGCAGTTCCTCCCGACAGACCTACGAGCAGTACTTC.